The following is a T cell receptor beta chain sequence with its context. Each sample came from a Caucasian adult donor living in Nashville, Tennessee. The repertoire was sequenced with immunoSEQ multiplex PCR; TCRdb's copy has only in-frame clones and lacks some. The sample contains 1,400,000 or so clones, about 98.5% of which appear only once. With 4 bases removed from V and 8 bases from J, the gap between germline ends came to 14 bases. The CDR3 totals 14 residues. Germline V gene sequence: CDR1 LGHNA, CDR2 YNFKEQ. The data belong to a study of shared clonotypes between healthy human individuals. This sequence was found in a man younger than 45 in good health. The V gene is TRBV4-2, the J gene TRBJ2-2; D may be TRBD2 (6 bases). Material for sequencing was naive CD4+ T cells sorted from blood. Sample subset: CD45RA+ positively selected. This CDR3 is CASSRFRESGELFF. The CDR3 coding sequence is TGTGCCAGCAGCCGGTTTCGGGAGTCTGGGGAGCTGTTTTTT.